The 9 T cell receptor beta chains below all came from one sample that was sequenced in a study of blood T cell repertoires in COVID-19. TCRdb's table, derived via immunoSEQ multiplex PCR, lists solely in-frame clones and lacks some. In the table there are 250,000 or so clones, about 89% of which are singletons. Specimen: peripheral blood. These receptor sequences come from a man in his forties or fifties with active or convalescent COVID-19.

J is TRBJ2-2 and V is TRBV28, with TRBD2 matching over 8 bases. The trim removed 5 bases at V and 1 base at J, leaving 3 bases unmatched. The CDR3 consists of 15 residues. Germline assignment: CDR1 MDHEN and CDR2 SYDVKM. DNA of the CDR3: TGTGCCAGCAGTGTTAGCGGGAAGAACACCGGGGAGCTGTTTTTT. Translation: CASSVSGKNTGELFF.

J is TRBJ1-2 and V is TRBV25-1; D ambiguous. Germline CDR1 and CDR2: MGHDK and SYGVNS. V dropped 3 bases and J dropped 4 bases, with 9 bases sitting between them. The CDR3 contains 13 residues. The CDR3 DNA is TGTGCCAGCAGTGACAGCGTTATCTATGGCTACACCTTC. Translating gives CASSDSVIYGYTF.

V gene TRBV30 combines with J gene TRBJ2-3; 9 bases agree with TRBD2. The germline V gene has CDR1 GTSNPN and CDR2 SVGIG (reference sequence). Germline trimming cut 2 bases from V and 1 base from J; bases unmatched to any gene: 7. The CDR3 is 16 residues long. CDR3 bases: TGTGCCTGGAGTCCCCTAGCGGGGAACGGCACAGATACGCAGTATTTT. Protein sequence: CAWSPLAGNGTDTQYF.

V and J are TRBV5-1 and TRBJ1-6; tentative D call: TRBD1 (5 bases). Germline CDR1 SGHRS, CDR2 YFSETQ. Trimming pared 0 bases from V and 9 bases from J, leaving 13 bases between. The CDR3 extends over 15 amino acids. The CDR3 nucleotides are TGCGCCAGCAGCTTGGAGGGGCAGGGTAGTTCACCCCTCCACTTT. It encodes CASSLEGQGSSPLHF.

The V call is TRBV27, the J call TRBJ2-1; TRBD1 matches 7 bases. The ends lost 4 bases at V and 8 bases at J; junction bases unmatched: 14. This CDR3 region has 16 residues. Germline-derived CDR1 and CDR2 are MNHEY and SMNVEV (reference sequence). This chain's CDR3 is CASSSLRQGGGDEQFF. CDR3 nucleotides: TGTGCCAGCAGTTCCCTGAGACAGGGTGGGGGCGATGAGCAGTTCTTC.

Here the CDR3 reads CASRSTGSTNEKLFF. For the CDR3, the DNA is TGCGCCAGCAGGTCGACGGGATCAACTAATGAAAAACTGTTTTTT. The chain joins TRBV5-1 to TRBJ1-4; no definite D call. Germline values: CDR1 SGHRS, CDR2 YFSETQ. Trimming left V 5 bases short and J 0 bases short, with 11 bases between. This CDR3 has 15 amino acids.

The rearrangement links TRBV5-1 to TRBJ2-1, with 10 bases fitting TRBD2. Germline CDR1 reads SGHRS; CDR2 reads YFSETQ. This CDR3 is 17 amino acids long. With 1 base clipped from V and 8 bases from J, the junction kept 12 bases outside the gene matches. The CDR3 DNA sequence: TGCGCCAGCAGCTTGTCCAGTACTAGCGGGAATTTGGATGAGCAGTTCTTC. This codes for CASSLSSTSGNLDEQFF.

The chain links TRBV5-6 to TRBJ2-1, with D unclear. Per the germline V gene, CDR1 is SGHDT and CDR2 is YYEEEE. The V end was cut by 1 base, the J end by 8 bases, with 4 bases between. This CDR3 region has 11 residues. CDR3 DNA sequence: TGTGCCAGCAGCTTGATCTATGAGCAGTTCTTC. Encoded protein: CASSLIYEQFF.

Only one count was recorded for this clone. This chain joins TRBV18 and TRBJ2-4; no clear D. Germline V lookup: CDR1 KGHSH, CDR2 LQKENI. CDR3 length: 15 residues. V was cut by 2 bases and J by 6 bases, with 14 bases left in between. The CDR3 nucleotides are TGTGCCAGCTCACCAGAGGTACCTGTGGGAAACATTCAGTACTTC. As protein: CASSPEVPVGNIQYF.